These 6 T cell receptor beta chains were sequenced from one sample in a study of beta chain features in type 1 diabetes. No cognate antigen is known for these TCRs. General study findings and limits: There was a moderate but significant shortening of TCRB CDR3s in all four CD4+ subsets of Type 1 diabetes patients.

Every bit of the isolated RNA underwent reverse transcription, so sequencing read expressed TCRB transcripts. TCRdb's copy holds only in-frame clones and misses some; the assay was immunoSEQ multiplex PCR. The data show approximately 240,000 clones, 16% seen once. Sequencing was carried out using naive CD4+ T cells from blood. These receptors originate from a man between 25 and 39 years old with type 1 diabetes.

The V and J genes are TRBV2 and TRBJ2-3; 12 bases line up with TRBD2. CDR3 length equals 14 residues. Germline V CDR1 and CDR2: SNHLY, FYNNEI. V shed 8 bases, J shed 0 bases, and the junction held 0 bases outside the gene matches. This CDR3 is CASGLAGSTDTQYF. As DNA, the CDR3 is TGTGCCAGCGGACTAGCGGGAAGCACAGATACGCAGTATTTT.

This clone has just a few counts. The rearrangement links TRBV6-1 to TRBJ2-5; the D gene is possibly TRBD2 (5 bases). CDR1 and CDR2 from the germline V gene are MNHNS and SASEGT. This CDR3 contains 14 residues. Trimming left V 7 bases short and J 5 bases short, with 17 bases between. CDR3 in amino acids: CASTTTPKRETQYF. CDR3 in DNA: TGTGCCAGCACCACCACTCCCAAGCGGGAGACCCAGTACTTC.

This clone was seen a few times. J is TRBJ2-3 and V is TRBV29-1, with D uncertain. Germline lookup yields CDR1 SQVTM and CDR2 ANQGSEA. V was pared by 1 base and J by 2 bases, with 4 bases between. There are 12 residues in the CDR3. The CDR3 DNA sequence: TGCAGCGTTGAAGCGGCCACAGATACGCAGTATTTT. This sequence encodes CSVEAATDTQYF.

V and J are TRBV29-1 and TRBJ2-7; D is unresolved. Germline lookup yields CDR1 SQVTM and CDR2 ANQGSEA. Trimming pared 4 bases from V and 2 bases from J, leaving 12 bases between. This CDR3 contains 13 residues. The CDR3 protein is CSVARQETYEQYF. The CDR3 DNA reads TGCAGCGTTGCCCGGCAGGAGACCTACGAGCAGTACTTC.

The chain uses TRBV10-3 and TRBJ2-7, with 9 bases aligning to TRBD1. This CDR3 is 15 amino acids long. In germline, CDR1 is ENHRY, CDR2 SYGVKD. Germline trimming cut 3 bases from V and 2 bases from J; bases unmatched to any gene: 5. In DNA form, the CDR3 reads TGTGCCATCAGTGACTCGGGGACAGGGACCTACGAGCAGTACTTC. Translation: CAISDSGTGTYEQYF.

This rearrangement joins TRBV10-3 to TRBJ2-7; 9 nucleotides match TRBD1. V lost 9 bases and J lost 4; bases outside the gene matches: 7. The germline V gene encodes CDR1 ENHRY and CDR2 SYGVKD. The CDR3 extends over 13 amino acids. CDR3 nucleotides: TGTGCCATGGGTGGGACAGGGACGTACGAGCAGTACTTC. It translates to CAMGGTGTYEQYF.